This TCR beta chain was observed in a study of T-cell memory formation after mild COVID-19. Study-wide results and caveats: Contracting CD4+ clones sat mainly in CM and EM; CD8+ in EMRA.

TCRdb fed the 5' RACE reads into MiXCR, producing one record per CDR3 protein. The sample includes some 46,000 distinct CDR3 sequences, about 6.3% seen only once; the top ten take about 0.8%. This clonotype was observed many times. Antigen specificity is unknown. The germline V gene has CDR1 SGHKS and CDR2 YYEKEE (reference sequence). There are 14 residues in the CDR3. V dropped 0 bases and J dropped 1 base, with 7 bases sitting between them. This clonotype was obtained from an adult who had mild COVID-19 (a few samples of this study predate the infection). Cell type and time point are not known. The V and J genes are TRBV5-5 and TRBJ1-1; D unclear. Input material: PBMCs or a T cell subset sorted from them (not recorded which). In nucleotides, the CDR3 is TGTGCCAGCAGCTTGGCGACGGGGAACACTGAAGCTTTCTTT. Residues: CASSLATGNTEAFF.